This T cell receptor beta chain was sequenced during a study of T cell clones after liver transplantation (dated by TCRdb to between 2018 and 2021). A note on the overall study: The samples were obtained from ITN030ST, a randomized trial that attempted immunosuppression withdrawal within 2 years after liver transplantation. After a pre-transplant mixed lymphocyte reaction, TCRbeta sequencing was used to pinpoint donor-reactive T cell clones, which were subsequently tracked in post-transplant blood. Third party-reactive TCRbeta sequences from pre-transplant MLRs were also identified as an antigen-independent comparator for donor-reactive sequences. Three of the eight recipients were HCV-positive; the others were transplanted for non-autoimmune, non-viral indications. Subjects received no induction therapy and standard immunosuppression until randomization at 12-24 months post-transplant. Tolerance was defined as complete withdrawal of immunosuppression for at least one year without a rise in liver enzymes beyond twice the upper limit of normal. Blood samples were collected pre-transplant, pre-randomization before withdrawal, and post-randomization after either complete withdrawal or failed withdrawal. The studied cohort comprised 8 liver transplant recipients, 3 classified as tolerant and 5 as non-tolerant.

A single count supports this clone. Its antigen remains unidentified. No base quality information exists; no much larger clone differs at one position. Unstimulated PBMCs, after thawing, were stained for CD3, CD4 and CD8 and then FACS-sorted into CD3+CD4+ and CD3+CD8+ populations. All 8 studied subjects were randomized to withdrawal of immunosuppression. The Qiagen DNeasy Blood and Tissue Kit was used to isolate genomic DNA. The germline V gene (reference sequence) supplies CDR1 SEHNR and CDR2 FQNEAQ. The CDR3, cysteine through phenylalanine, is 17 amino acids long. The retained sequence is limited to the CDR3, 51 bases, with the frame set at the first base. Trimming accounts for 1 base at V and 6 bases at J, while the number of junction bases matched to no gene is 9. Frozen genomic DNA underwent high-throughput TCRbeta CDR3 sequencing by immunoSEQ, including PCR amplification, mapping, bias correction and internal controls. Processing in the source paper ran as follows. Only productive rearrangements were retained, with each unique TCRbeta sequence defined by its CDR3 nucleotide sequence together with its V and J gene. For a sequence to be called donor-reactive, it needed a frequency of at least 0.01% and at least 5-fold expansion in CFSE-low cells compared with unstimulated pre-transplant cells. Per-subject minimum frequency thresholds, based on the lowest-template unstimulated sample, ensured at least 90% detection power. Jensen-Shannon divergence between the top 1000 TCRbeta sequences post-transplant and pre-transplant was used to measure repertoire turnover. Two-sided Fisher's exact tests were used to test for changes in how often donor-reactive sequences were detected. In its TCRdb copy, this immuneACCESS table keeps in-frame sequences only and misses some clones. Where compared with another copy, unresolved V genes explain less than half of these, and the others have no known cause. The DNA was the basis for D and trimming; V, J and clone size are from that table. Counted in this sample were under 15,000 clones; around 74% of them appeared once. Of the sample, over 25% is held by the ten largest clones.

Here is what the overall study found, with its caveats: After accounting for repertoire turnover, donor-reactive detection was significantly reduced in 7 of 8 subjects for CD4 and 8 of 8 for CD8. In a couple of subjects, low numbers of available donor cells limited the measurable donor-reactive repertoire. The decline in donor-reactive sequences exceeded the decline in third party-reactive sequences, suggesting partial antigen-specific deletion that was unrelated to withdrawal success. Because no allograft tissue specimens were available, donor-reactive T cells may have migrated into the graft instead of being deleted. In most of the 8 subjects, circulating donor-reactive CD4 TCRbeta sequences decreased significantly after transplant, regardless of tolerance or HCV status. The conclusions were preliminary, being limited by small, heterogeneous patient numbers and by non-standardized post-transplant time points.

The receptor chain draws on TRBV7-9 and TRBJ2-1, with 10 bases in between that match TRBD2. The sample was CD8+ T cells from blood, taken at the 22-month timepoint. The receptor's source is a human patient who received a liver transplant. Some T cells may have been brought in with the graft after a transplant. The CDR3 region: CASSLGPSGRDGNEQFF. The base sequence is TGTGCCAGCAGCTTAGGACCCAGCGGGAGGGACGGCAATGAGCAGTTCTTC. The variable domain in full, with residues beyond the CDR3 obtained from the reference TRBV7-9 and TRBJ2-1 genes, is DTGVSQNPRHKITKRGQNVTFRCDPISEHNRLYWYRQTLGQGPEFLTYFQNEAQLEKSRLLSDRFSAERPKGSFSTLEIQRTEQGDSAMYLCASSLGPSGRDGNEQFFGPGTRLTVL.